This T cell receptor beta chain was identified in a study of shared clonotypes between healthy human individuals. Study-wide context: Three plates each covered CD4 naive and memory; CD8 naive two, CD8 memory one.

The CDR3 sequence is 15 residues long. Trimming removed 6 bases from V and 6 bases from J, with 18 bases in between. CDR1 and CDR2 from the germline V gene are MDHEN and SYDVKM. Deep-level assay runs were performed. Across several immunoSEQ plates, the genomic DNA of each subset was split evenly. Data came from immunoSEQ multiplex PCR; TCRdb stores just in-frame clones and leaves some out. The data hold approximately 2.3 million clones, with 85% to 95% observed a single time. The sample comprised naive CD4+ T cells from PBMCs. The sample's subset: CD45RA+ positively selected. The TCR comes from a man between 18 and 29 years old in good health. Some clones in this sample may be carry-over from other donors' samples. The genes are TRBV28 and TRBJ2-1, with D uncertain. CDR3 in amino acids: CASSYGNRLSNEQFF. The CDR3, as DNA: TGTGCCAGCAGCTATGGTAACCGCCTCTCCAATGAGCAGTTCTTC.